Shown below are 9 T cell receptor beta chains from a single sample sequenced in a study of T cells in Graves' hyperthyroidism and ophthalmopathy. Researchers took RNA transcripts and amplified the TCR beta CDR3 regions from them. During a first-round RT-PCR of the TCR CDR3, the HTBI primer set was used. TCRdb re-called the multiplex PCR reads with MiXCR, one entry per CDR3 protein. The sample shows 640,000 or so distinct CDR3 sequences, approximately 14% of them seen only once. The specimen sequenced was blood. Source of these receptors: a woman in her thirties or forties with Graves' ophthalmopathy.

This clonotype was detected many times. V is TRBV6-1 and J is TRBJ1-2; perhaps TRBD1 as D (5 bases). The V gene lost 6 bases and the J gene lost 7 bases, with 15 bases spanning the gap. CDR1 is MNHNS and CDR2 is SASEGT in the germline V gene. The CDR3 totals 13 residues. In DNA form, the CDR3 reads TGTGCCAGCAGCGAACTAGGGGCGAGTGGCTACACCTTC. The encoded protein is CASSELGASGYTF.

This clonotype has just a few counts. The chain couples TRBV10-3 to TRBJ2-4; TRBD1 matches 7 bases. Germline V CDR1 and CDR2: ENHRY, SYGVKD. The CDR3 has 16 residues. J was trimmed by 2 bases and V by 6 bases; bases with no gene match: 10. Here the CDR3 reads CAISRGQDLSKNIQYF. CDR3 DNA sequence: TGTGCCATCAGCCGTGGACAGGACCTATCCAAAAACATTCAGTACTTC.

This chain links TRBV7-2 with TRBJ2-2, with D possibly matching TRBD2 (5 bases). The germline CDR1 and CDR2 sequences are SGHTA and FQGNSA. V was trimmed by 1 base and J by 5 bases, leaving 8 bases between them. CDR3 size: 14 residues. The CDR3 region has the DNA TGTGCCAGCAGCTTAGGGACTCTTACCGGGGAGCTGTTTTTT. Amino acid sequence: CASSLGTLTGELFF.

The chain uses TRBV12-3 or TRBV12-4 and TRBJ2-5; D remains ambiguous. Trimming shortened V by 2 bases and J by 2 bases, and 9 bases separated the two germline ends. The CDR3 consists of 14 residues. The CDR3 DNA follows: TGTGCCAGCAGTTTACAGAACCAGCAAGAGACCCAGTACTTC. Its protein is CASSLQNQQETQYF.

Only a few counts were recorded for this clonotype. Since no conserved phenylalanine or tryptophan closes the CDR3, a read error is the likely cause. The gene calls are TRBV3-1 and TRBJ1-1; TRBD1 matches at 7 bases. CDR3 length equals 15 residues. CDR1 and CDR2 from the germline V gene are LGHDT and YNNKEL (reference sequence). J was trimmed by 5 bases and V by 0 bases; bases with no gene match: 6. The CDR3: CASSQDRGGWTEAFL. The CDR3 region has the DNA TGTGCCAGCAGCCAAGACAGGGGGGGGTGGACTGAAGCTTTCTTA.

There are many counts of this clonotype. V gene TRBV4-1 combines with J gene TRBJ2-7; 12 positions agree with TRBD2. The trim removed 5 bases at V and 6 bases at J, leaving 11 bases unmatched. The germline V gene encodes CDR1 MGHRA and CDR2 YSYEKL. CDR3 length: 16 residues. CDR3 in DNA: TGCGCCAGCAGCACGAATCCGACTAGCGGGAGTCGCGAGCAGTACTTC. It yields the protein CASSTNPTSGSREQYF.

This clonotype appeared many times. This CDR3 is CSARAGVEQPQHF. CDR3 nucleotide sequence: TGCAGTGCTAGGGCGGGGGTGGAGCAGCCCCAGCATTTT. The chain links TRBV20-1 to TRBJ1-5; the D gene is possibly TRBD1 (5 bases). Germline CDR1 is DFQATT and CDR2 is SNEGSKA (reference sequence). CDR3 length: 13 amino acids. Deletions cut 3 bases from V and 7 bases from J, with 13 bases between.

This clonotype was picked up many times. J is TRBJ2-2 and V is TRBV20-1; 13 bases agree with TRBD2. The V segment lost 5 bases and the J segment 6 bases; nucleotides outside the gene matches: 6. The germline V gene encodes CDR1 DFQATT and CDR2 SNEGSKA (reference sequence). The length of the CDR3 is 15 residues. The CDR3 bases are TGCAGTGCTTCCCGGACTAGCGGGAGCGCCGGGGAGCTGTTTTTT. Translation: CSASRTSGSAGELFF.

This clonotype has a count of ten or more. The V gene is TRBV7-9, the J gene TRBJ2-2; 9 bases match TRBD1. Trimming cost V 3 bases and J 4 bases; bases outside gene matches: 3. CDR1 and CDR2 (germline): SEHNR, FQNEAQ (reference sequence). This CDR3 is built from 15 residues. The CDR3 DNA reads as TGTGCCAGCAGCTTTCCGGGACAGGGCACCGGGGAGCTGTTTTTT. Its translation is CASSFPGQGTGELFF.